This TCR beta chain was recorded in a study of shared clonotypes between healthy human individuals. In the case of this clone: Its specificity is unknown.

Study-level results: Around 4.9% of naive CD4 clonotypes were shared across several donors. The rarefaction results pointed to incomplete sorted-subset sequencing despite large depth.

TCRdb's copy holds only in-frame clones and misses some; the assay was immunoSEQ multiplex PCR. The sample gives 1,400,000 or so clones, 98% to 99% of which show up once; under 0.45% is in the top ten. Germline loops: CDR1 LNHDA, CDR2 SQIVND (reference sequence). The CDR3 is made up of 13 amino acids. With 3 bases removed from V and 9 bases from J, the gap between germline ends came to 12 bases. The gene calls are TRBV19 and TRBJ2-1; perhaps TRBD1 as D (6 bases). The specimen sequenced was naive CD4+ T cells sorted from blood. Subset here: CD45RA+ positively selected. The sequence was obtained from a man aged 30 to 39 in good health. The CDR3 sequence: CASSIGQFGEQFF. CDR3 nucleotides: TGTGCCAGTAGTATCGGACAGTTTGGTGAGCAGTTCTTC.